One sample yielded the 32 T cell receptor beta chains listed below, sequenced in a study of T cell responses to AZD1222 COVID-19 vaccine. This table comes from immunoSEQ multiplex PCR, and its TCRdb copy is limited to in-frame clones, with some not included. The table has 90,000 to 120,000 clones, 89% seen once. This specimen consisted of peripheral blood, obtained on day 0 of AZD1222 vaccination. Every receptor here comes from an adult in good health.

The rearrangement links TRBV18 to TRBJ2-1; 14 bases match TRBD2. V gave up 6 bases and J gave up 9 bases; unmatched junction bases: 7. The CDR3 is 15 residues long. From germline, CDR1 is KGHSH and CDR2 LQKENI. The CDR3 is CASSNGLAGGREQFF. The CDR3 region has the DNA TGTGCCAGCTCGAACGGACTAGCGGGAGGTCGTGAGCAGTTCTTC. The full variable domain, with the rest looked up from reference TRBV18 and TRBJ2-1, is NAGVMQNPRHLVRRRGQEARLRCSPMKGHSHVYWYRQLPEEGLKFMVYLQKENIIDESGMPKERFSAEFPKEGPSILRIQQVVRGDSAAYFCASSNGLAGGREQFFGPGTRLTVL.

The chain carries TRBV24-1 and TRBJ2-2; 10 bases agree with TRBD2. Germline CDR1 and CDR2: KGHDR and SFDVKD. This CDR3 spans 16 amino acids. V lost 3 bases and J lost 3; bases outside the gene matches: 3. DNA for the CDR3: TGTGCCACCAGTGATCCAGGACTAGCGGACACCGGGGAGCTGTTTTTT. Amino acids: CATSDPGLADTGELFF.

The rearrangement links TRBV4-3 to TRBJ2-2; D ambiguous. Germline CDR1 reads LGHNA; CDR2 reads YSLEER. The length of the CDR3 is 15 residues. V was shortened by 4 bases and J by 4 bases, with 13 bases between the two germline ends. In DNA form, the CDR3 reads TGCGCCAGCAGCCCCCGGCCCAGGAGCACCGGGGAGCTGTTTTTT. Translation: CASSPRPRSTGELFF.

This chain connects TRBV19 to TRBJ2-1; 8 bases align to TRBD1. Germline V gene lookup returns CDR1 LNHDA and CDR2 SQIVND (reference sequence). This CDR3 region has 15 residues. Trimming cost V 3 bases and J 2 bases; bases outside gene matches: 3. The CDR3 DNA sequence: TGTGCCAGTAGTATTGAGGACAGGGCCTACAATGAGCAGTTCTTC. It specifies CASSIEDRAYNEQFF.

Only a few counts were recorded for this clone. V gene TRBV24-1 combines with J gene TRBJ1-5; D unresolved. V was pared by 9 bases and J by 7 bases, with 12 bases between. This CDR3 is 12 amino acids long. Germline V gives CDR1 KGHDR, CDR2 SFDVKD. CDR3 amino acids: CATLTGKQPQHF. The CDR3, as DNA: TGTGCCACCCTAACGGGGAAACAGCCCCAGCATTTT.

A single count supports this clone. This same CDR3 is encoded by further DNA sequences in the sample. The rearrangement uses TRBV7-3 and TRBJ2-2; the D is unclear. CDR1 and CDR2 from the germline V gene are SGHTA and FQGTGA. V was clipped by 5 bases and J by 1 base, with 8 bases between them. The CDR3 extends over 14 amino acids. The CDR3 DNA sequence: TGTGCCAGCAGCCCGTCAGGGAACACCGGGGAGCTGTTTTTT. It codes for CASSPSGNTGELFF. The full variable domain, with the rest looked up from reference TRBV7-3 and TRBJ2-2, is GAGVSQTPSNKVTEKGKYVELRCDPISGHTALYWYRQSLGQGPEFLIYFQGTGAADDSGLPNDRFFAVRPEGSVSTLKIQRTERGDSAVYLCASSPSGNTGELFFGEGSRLTVL.

This clone was seen once. The chain uses TRBV2 and TRBJ2-3, with unresolved D. CDR1 is SNHLY and CDR2 is FYNNEI in the germline V gene. The CDR3 is made up of 15 amino acids. Trimming removed 5 bases at V and 4 bases at J, with 16 bases between. The CDR3, as DNA: TGTGCCAGCAGTCTCCTGGGGTCCTCTTCAGATACGCAGTATTTT. Its protein is CASSLLGSSSDTQYF.

This chain uses TRBV7-8 with TRBJ2-4; the match to TRBD2 covers 7 bases. The CDR3 is 15 amino acids. V was pared by 5 bases and J by 3 bases, with 7 bases of the junction left unmatched. From germline, CDR1 is SGHVS and CDR2 FQNEAQ. CDR3 sequence (DNA): TGTGCCAGCAGCCCGTTAGGGGAGGGCAAAAACATTCAGTACTTC. Amino acid sequence: CASSPLGEGKNIQYF.

The sample holds a few counts of this clone. This chain joins TRBV29-1 and TRBJ1-1; a possible D gene is TRBD1 (5 bases). Germline V gene sequence: CDR1 SQVTM, CDR2 ANQGSEA. The CDR3 runs to 13 residues. Trimming stripped 4 bases from V and 0 bases from J, with 9 bases between. The CDR3 DNA reads TGCAGCGTTGTTGCAGGGATGAACACTGAAGCTTTCTTT. It encodes CSVVAGMNTEAFF.

V and J are TRBV19 and TRBJ2-7; 9 nucleotides match TRBD1. The CDR3 totals 13 residues. V trimming: 5 bases; J trimming: 9 bases; junction bases outside the gene matches: 8. The germline V gene has CDR1 LNHDA and CDR2 SQIVND (reference sequence). The CDR3 DNA follows: TGTGCCAGTAGTGCCCGGGACAGGGAAGGGCAGTACTTC. It yields the protein CASSARDREGQYF. Combining the CDR3 with reference TRBV19 and TRBJ2-7 gives the whole variable domain DGGITQSPKYLFRKEGQNVTLSCEQNLNHDAMYWYRQDPGQGLRLIYYSQIVNDFQKGDIAEGYSVSREKKESFPLTVTSAQKNPTAFYLCASSARDREGQYFGPGTRLTVT.

The rearrangement joins TRBV20-1 to TRBJ1-1; D is uncertain. V shed 5 bases and J shed 0 bases, with 4 bases lying between them. The CDR3 is 11 amino acids. Germline CDR1 and CDR2: DFQATT and SNEGSKA (reference sequence). The CDR3 region is CSAWLNTEAFF. For the CDR3, the DNA is TGCAGTGCTTGGCTGAACACTGAAGCTTTCTTT.

In DNA form, the CDR3 reads TGTGCCAGCAGCCAAGCACAGGGTAACACCGGGGAGCTGTTTTTT. Translating gives CASSQAQGNTGELFF. The genes are TRBV3-1 (or the pseudogene TRBV3-2) and TRBJ2-2; weak D call: TRBD1 (6 bases). The CDR3 runs to 15 residues. Trimming took off 1 base at V and 2 bases at J, with 8 bases between the two ends. CDR1 and CDR2 (germline): LGHDT, YNNKEL (reference sequence).

V and J are TRBV19 and TRBJ2-7, with D unresolved. The CDR3 loop spans 15 amino acids. Germline CDR1 reads LNHDA; CDR2 reads SQIVND (reference sequence). V was trimmed by 6 bases and J by 3 bases, leaving 18 bases between them. CDR3 region: CASSSTTVPRYEQYF. The DNA of the CDR3 is TGTGCCAGTAGCTCGACAACGGTACCCCGCTACGAGCAGTACTTC.

This chain uses TRBV7-2 with TRBJ2-2, with 11 bases identical to TRBD2. CDR3 length equals 15 residues. CDR1 and CDR2 from the germline V gene are SGHTA and FQGNSA. V was pared by 6 bases and J by 6 bases, with 6 bases of the junction left unmatched. CDR3 sequence reads: CASRPLAGVAGELFF. The CDR3 DNA is TGTGCCAGCAGACCACTAGCGGGAGTCGCCGGGGAGCTGTTTTTT.

CDR3 nucleotide sequence: TGCGCCAGCAGCCAAGATGAGGGAAGCGAGCAGTTCTTC. Protein product: CASSQDEGSEQFF. This chain uses TRBV4-3 with TRBJ2-1; D is possibly TRBD2 (5 bases). V gave up 0 bases and J gave up 10 bases, with 10 bases separating them. Germline V lookup: CDR1 LGHNA, CDR2 YSLEER. The CDR3 length is 13 residues.

The rearrangement joins TRBV5-1 to TRBJ1-1; D not resolved. Germline V gene sequence: CDR1 SGHRS, CDR2 YFSETQ. Trimming pared 0 bases from V and 1 base from J, leaving 7 bases between. The CDR3 covers 14 residues. In nucleotides, the CDR3 is TGCGCCAGCAGCTTGGCCGACACGAACACTGAAGCTTTCTTT. This codes for CASSLADTNTEAFF. Together with reference TRBV5-1 and TRBJ1-1, the CDR3 gives the full variable domain: KAGVTQTPRYLIKTRGQQVTLSCSPISGHRSVSWYQQTPGQGLQFLFEYFSETQRNKGNFPGRFSGRQFSNSRSEMNVSTLELGDSALYLCASSLADTNTEAFFGQGTRLTVV.

The V and J genes are TRBV21-1 and TRBJ2-7; the D call in the table, TRBD2, was not verified against the DNA. TRBV21-1 is designated a pseudogene. This CDR3 comprises 16 residues. CDR3 protein: CASSKERSGKGYEQYF. DNA for the CDR3: TGTGCCAGCAGCAAAGAGAGGAGCGGGAAAGGGTACGAGCAGTACTTC.

This chain uses TRBV4-3 with TRBJ2-2; D possibly corresponds to TRBD2 (6 bases). V lost 0 bases to trimming and J lost 5 bases, with 13 bases between them. This CDR3 has 16 residues. From germline, CDR1 is LGHNA and CDR2 YSLEER. CDR3 DNA: TGCGCCAGCAGCCAAGATCCCGGGAGTGGGACCGGGGAGCTGTTTTTT. It codes for CASSQDPGSGTGELFF.

The J gene is TRBJ1-3, the V gene TRBV11-2, with TRBD1 matching over 9 bases. Germline CDR1 SGHAT, CDR2 FQNNGV. The CDR3 is 17 amino acids. V trimming: 1 base; J trimming: 0 bases; junction bases outside the gene matches: 4. The CDR3 DNA reads TGTGCCAGCAGCTTAGGCTCGACAGGGGGCTCTGGAAACACCATATATTTT. It specifies CASSLGSTGGSGNTIYF.

This clone has a single count. The V and J genes are TRBV6-5 and TRBJ1-5; no definite D call. Germline V gene data show CDR1 as MNHEY and CDR2 as SVGAGI. Trimming stripped 2 bases from V and 3 bases from J, with 11 bases between. This CDR3 has 15 residues. The CDR3 loop is CASSYRAQPNQPQHF. The CDR3 region has the DNA TGTGCCAGCAGTTACAGGGCACAGCCCAATCAGCCCCAGCATTTT.

The V and J genes are TRBV6-5 and TRBJ2-7; D could derive from TRBD1 or TRBD2 (5 bases each). Between the trimmed V and J ends, which lost 5 bases and 3 bases, there was a span of 17 bases. The CDR3 consists of 15 residues. Germline V CDR1 and CDR2: MNHEY, SVGAGI. The CDR3 bases are TGTGCCAGCAGTACCAACGGGGCGCCGGGCTACGAGCAGTACTTC. It codes for CASSTNGAPGYEQYF.

This chain uses TRBV4-1 with TRBJ2-1, with D possibly TRBD2 on 5 matching bases. Germline V gene sequence: CDR1 MGHRA, CDR2 YSYEKL. The CDR3 runs 13 residues. V was cut by 5 bases and J by 0 bases, with 5 bases left in between. As DNA, the CDR3 is TGCGCCAGCAGCACTAGCTCCTACAATGAGCAGTTCTTC. It yields the protein CASSTSSYNEQFF.

On this clone itself: The junction and the germline gene differ at one end; a read error may be behind it. The DNA of the CDR3 is TGTGCCAGCAGCGCCGGGACTAGCGGGAGGGGTGAGCGGTTCTTC. This encodes CASSAGTSGRGERFF. V gene TRBV9 combines with J gene TRBJ2-1; 16 bases are shared with TRBD2. Looked up from germline, CDR1 is SGDLS and CDR2 is YYNGEE. This CDR3 contains 15 residues.

The table lists this clone with a count of one. The rearrangement joins TRBV7-6 to TRBJ2-3; 7 bases match TRBD2. V trimming: 5 bases; J trimming: 3 bases; junction bases outside the gene matches: 11. This CDR3 is 16 amino acids long. The germline V gene has CDR1 SGHVS and CDR2 FNYEAQ. The CDR3 protein is CASSPAAGVATDTQYF. DNA for the CDR3: TGTGCCAGCAGCCCAGCGGCGGGAGTGGCGACAGATACGCAGTATTTT.

The chain couples TRBV6-1 to TRBJ2-7; D perhaps matches TRBD2 (6 bases). The V and J ends lost 2 bases and 6 bases respectively, with 14 bases between them. Per germline, CDR1 MNHNS and CDR2 SASEGT. This CDR3 is built from 14 residues. The DNA of the CDR3 is TGTGCCAGCAGTGAAATGGTCGGGAGTGTCGAGCAGTACTTC. Its protein product is CASSEMVGSVEQYF.

The chain employs TRBV5-4 and TRBJ2-7; 13 nucleotides agree with TRBD2. Germline V lookup: CDR1 SGHNT, CDR2 YYREEE (reference sequence). The ends lost 4 bases at V and 5 bases at J; junction bases unmatched: 6. The CDR3 extends over 15 amino acids. The CDR3 DNA reads as TGTGCCAGCAGCCGGACTAGCGGGAGTACCCACGAGCAGTACTTC. Protein sequence: CASSRTSGSTHEQYF.

The chain links TRBV24-1 to TRBJ2-2, with a tentative D call TRBD2 (5 bases). V gave up 5 bases and J gave up 2 bases, with 17 bases separating them. This CDR3 comprises 17 residues. Germline V gene data show CDR1 as KGHDR and CDR2 as SFDVKD. In DNA form, the CDR3 reads TGTGCCACCAGTGTCCCATCTAGCAGACTAAACACCGGGGAGCTGTTTTTT. As protein: CATSVPSSRLNTGELFF.

This chain connects TRBV6-2 or TRBV6-3 to TRBJ1-1; 9 nucleotides agree with TRBD1. CDR3 length equals 16 residues. CDR1 and CDR2 (germline): MNHEY, SVGEGT. Trimming at V came to 6 bases and at J to 0 bases, leaving 8 bases not matched to a gene. CDR3 amino acids: CASSLGQGSLNTEAFF. CDR3 sequence (DNA): TGTGCCAGCAGCTTGGGACAGGGATCCTTGAACACTGAAGCTTTCTTT.

V usage is TRBV2 and J usage is TRBJ2-3, with 14 positions matching TRBD2. This CDR3 comprises 15 residues. V gave up 7 bases and J gave up 5 bases; unmatched junction bases: 5. In germline, CDR1 is SNHLY, CDR2 FYNNEI. CDR3 DNA sequence: TGTGCCAGCAATTTCGGGACTAGCGGGAGAGATACGCAGTATTTT. It encodes CASNFGTSGRDTQYF.

The V and J genes are TRBV6-5 and TRBJ1-5; unclear D gene. The germline gives CDR1 MNHEY, CDR2 SVGAGI. The CDR3 runs 12 residues. V lost 5 bases and J lost 9, with 11 bases in between. The CDR3 reads CASSRTSGPQHF. CDR3 coding DNA: TGTGCCAGCAGTAGGACGTCGGGGCCCCAGCATTTT.

Here the CDR3 DNA reads TGTGCCAGCAGCCAAGACGGCCGTTACAATGAGCAGTTCTTC. Protein sequence: CASSQDGRYNEQFF. The chain couples TRBV4-2 to TRBJ2-1; D gene unclear. Germline V lookup: CDR1 LGHNA, CDR2 YNFKEQ. The CDR3 contains 14 residues. The V gene lost 0 bases and the J gene lost 4 bases, with 7 bases spanning the gap.

CDR3 amino acids: CAISGSTHNEQFF. The CDR3 DNA reads TGTGCCATCAGTGGGTCGACGCACAATGAGCAGTTCTTC. J is TRBJ2-1 and V is TRBV10-3; unclear D gene. Germline V gene lookup returns CDR1 ENHRY and CDR2 SYGVKD. The ends were cut back, 4 bases at V and 5 bases at J, with 9 bases in the middle. The CDR3 covers 13 residues.